These 28 T cell receptor beta chains were sequenced from one sample in a study of memory CD4+ T cells and cytomegalovirus serostatus. The sort gate was single viable CD3+CD4+CD8-CD45RO+ cells for memory CD4+ T cells. Sequenced by immunoSEQ multiplex PCR; TCRdb stores in-frame clones only, minus some. Among around 63,000 clones listed, roughly 80% were seen once. Sequencing was done on a sample of memory CD4+ T cells from blood. Every receptor here comes from an adult in good health and CMV-seronegative. Some clones in this sample may be carry-over from other donors' samples.

The chain couples TRBV9 to TRBJ2-7; TRBD2 agrees at 7 bases. The CDR3 covers 15 residues. V was pared by 1 base and J by 2 bases, with 6 bases of the junction left unmatched. CDR1 and CDR2 from the germline V gene are SGDLS and YYNGEE. CDR3: CASSVQGGSTYEQYF. The DNA of the CDR3 is TGTGCCAGCAGCGTACAAGGCGGGAGTACCTACGAGCAGTACTTC.

The chain employs TRBV19 and TRBJ1-2; D might be TRBD1 (6 bases). The CDR3 consists of 15 residues. Germline V gene data show CDR1 as LNHDA and CDR2 as SQIVND (reference sequence). With 0 bases removed from V and 2 bases from J, the gap between germline ends came to 10 bases. The CDR3 DNA follows: TGTGCCAGTAGTATAGATCCCAGGGGAAACTATGGCTACACCTTC. It specifies CASSIDPRGNYGYTF. The full variable domain, its missing parts supplied by reference TRBV19 and TRBJ1-2, is DGGITQSPKYLFRKEGQNVTLSCEQNLNHDAMYWYRQDPGQGLRLIYYSQIVNDFQKGDIAEGYSVSREKKESFPLTVTSAQKNPTAFYLCASSIDPRGNYGYTFGSGTRLTVV.

The chain uses TRBV10-3 and TRBJ2-1; D is ambiguous. From germline, CDR1 is ENHRY and CDR2 SYGVKD. Deletions cut 0 bases from V and 2 bases from J, with 5 bases between. This CDR3 has 14 residues. CDR3 in DNA: TGTGCCATCAGTGAGTCTGCTACCTACAATGAGCAGTTCTTC. The encoded protein is CAISESATYNEQFF.

The chain has TRBV28 and TRBJ1-1, with D unresolved. The CDR3 covers 15 residues. The germline CDR1 and CDR2 sequences are MDHEN and SYDVKM. V was cut by 8 bases and J by 1 base, with 17 bases left in between. The CDR3 loop reads CASRARAFQNTEAFF. In DNA, the CDR3 is TGTGCCAGCCGTGCTCGAGCCTTTCAGAACACTGAAGCTTTCTTT.

The V call is TRBV6-5, the J call TRBJ2-5, with 7 bases aligning to TRBD1. Germline V gene lookup returns CDR1 MNHEY and CDR2 SVGAGI. V was clipped by 2 bases and J by 5 bases; unmatched bases: 8. This CDR3 is built from 15 residues. The CDR3 reads CASSYGRQGGETQYF. The CDR3 DNA follows: TGTGCCAGCAGTTACGGACGACAGGGCGGGGAGACCCAGTACTTC.

The genes are TRBV7-9 and TRBJ2-1; TRBD1 matches at 7 bases. The CDR3 loop spans 16 amino acids. Germline CDR1 is SEHNR and CDR2 is FQNEAQ (reference sequence). J gave up 5 bases and V 5 bases, and 12 bases lay outside the gene matches. In DNA, the CDR3 is TGTGCCAGCAGCACGTACAGGGGCAGGGGCAACAATGAGCAGTTCTTC. Residues: CASSTYRGRGNNEQFF. Full variable domain (missing parts from reference TRBV7-9 and TRBJ2-1): DTGVSQNPRHKITKRGQNVTFRCDPISEHNRLYWYRQTLGQGPEFLTYFQNEAQLEKSRLLSDRFSAERPKGSFSTLEIQRTEQGDSAMYLCASSTYRGRGNNEQFFGPGTRLTVL.

This clone was recorded a few times. V is TRBV7-9 and J is TRBJ2-5, with D possibly TRBD1 on 5 matching bases. Germline CDR1 and CDR2: SEHNR and FQNEAQ (reference sequence). The V and J ends lost 2 bases and 2 bases respectively, with 15 bases between them. The CDR3 runs 16 residues. The CDR3 DNA reads as TGTGCCAGCAGCTTACGACGCCTCAGGGAACAAGAGACCCAGTACTTC. As protein: CASSLRRLREQETQYF. Combining the CDR3 with reference TRBV7-9 and TRBJ2-5 gives the whole variable domain DTGVSQNPRHKITKRGQNVTFRCDPISEHNRLYWYRQTLGQGPEFLTYFQNEAQLEKSRLLSDRFSAERPKGSFSTLEIQRTEQGDSAMYLCASSLRRLREQETQYFGPGTRLLVL.

This chain links TRBV9 with TRBJ1-5; D ambiguous. The CDR3 has 15 residues. The ends were cut back, 4 bases at V and 5 bases at J, with 16 bases in the middle. CDR1 and CDR2 from the germline V gene are SGDLS and YYNGEE. The CDR3 nucleotides are TGTGCCAGCAGCCCCCGGGGAGAGGGCCATCAGCCCCAGCATTTT. Its protein is CASSPRGEGHQPQHF.

The V call is TRBV19, the J call TRBJ2-3; no firm D call. Between the trimmed V and J ends, which lost 5 bases and 1 base, there was a span of 16 bases. CDR1 and CDR2 from the germline V gene are LNHDA and SQIVND (reference sequence). The CDR3 has 16 residues. The chain's CDR3 is CASSSAVTPRTDTQYF. The DNA of the CDR3 is TGTGCCAGTAGTTCCGCAGTAACCCCTCGCACAGATACGCAGTATTTT.

The V and J genes are TRBV11-3 and TRBJ2-1; D possibly uses TRBD1 or TRBD2 (5 bases each). The germline V and J ends were trimmed by 0 bases and 7 bases, with 22 bases remaining between them. CDR1 and CDR2 from the germline V gene are SGHNT and YENEEA. The CDR3 is made up of 18 amino acids. For the CDR3, the DNA is TGTGCCAGCAGCTTAGATCATGGGGGTAGTAGGAATCTAAATGAGCAGTTCTTC. This translates into CASSLDHGGSRNLNEQFF. Full variable domain (remainder filled in from reference TRBV11-3 and TRBJ2-1): EAGVVQSPRYKIIEKKQPVAFWCNPISGHNTLYWYLQNLGQGPELLIRYENEEAVDDSQLPKDRFSAERLKGVDSTLKIQPAELGDSAVYLCASSLDHGGSRNLNEQFFGPGTRLTVL.

The CDR3 protein is CASSLQSNQPQHF. The CDR3 nucleotides read TGTGCCAGCAGCTTACAAAGCAATCAGCCCCAGCATTTT. The V and J genes are TRBV7-2 and TRBJ1-5; no clear D gene. CDR1 SGHTA and CDR2 FQGNSA come from the germline V gene. The ends were cut back, 2 bases at V and 1 base at J, with 3 bases in the middle. The length of the CDR3 is 13 residues.

The chain recombines TRBV14 with TRBJ1-2; no clear D gene. Germline V gene lookup returns CDR1 SGHDN and CDR2 FVKESK. The V gene lost 1 base and the J gene lost 5 bases, with 8 bases spanning the gap. CDR3 length equals 13 residues. DNA for the CDR3: TGTGCCAGCAGCCAAGTTGGCCCTTATGGCTACACCTTC. It yields the protein CASSQVGPYGYTF.

This chain links TRBV2 with TRBJ2-7; no firm D call. Germline-derived CDR1 and CDR2 are SNHLY and FYNNEI. The CDR3 has 11 amino acids. Deletions cut 5 bases from V and 11 bases from J, with 13 bases between. The CDR3 DNA reads TGTGCCAGCAGTAATTGGGCCCAAAAGTACTTC. This sequence encodes CASSNWAQKYF.

The rearrangement links TRBV7-2 to TRBJ1-5; 9 nucleotides match TRBD1. With 3 bases clipped from V and 4 bases from J, the junction kept 1 base outside the gene matches. Germline V gives CDR1 SGHTA, CDR2 FQGNSA. CDR3 size: 14 residues. CDR3 residues: CASSFGQGNQPQHF. For the CDR3, the DNA is TGTGCCAGCAGCTTCGGACAGGGGAATCAGCCCCAGCATTTT.

The chain carries TRBV30 and TRBJ1-6; D not resolved. Per germline, CDR1 GTSNPN and CDR2 SVGIG (reference sequence). The V end was cut by 4 bases, the J end by 8 bases, with 12 bases between. This CDR3 has 13 amino acids. The CDR3 protein is CAWTQARDSPLHF. The DNA for the CDR3 is TGTGCCTGGACGCAGGCTCGGGATTCACCCCTCCACTTT.

This chain connects TRBV7-3 to TRBJ2-3; TRBD1 is a possible D gene (5 bases). Trimming removed 1 base from V and 5 bases from J, with 7 bases in between. CDR3 length: 13 amino acids. The V gene's germline CDR1 is SGHTA and CDR2 FQGTGA. Here the CDR3 reads CASSLNDRDTQYF. CDR3 nucleotides: TGTGCCAGCAGCTTAAACGACAGAGATACGCAGTATTTT.

The chain recombines TRBV7-2 with TRBJ2-5; D uncertain. V shed 1 base and J shed 2 bases, with 8 bases lying between them. Germline V gives CDR1 SGHTA, CDR2 FQGNSA. The CDR3 loop spans 14 amino acids. DNA of the CDR3: TGTGCCAGCAGCTTAGTCATACTACAAGAGACCCAGTACTTC. It codes for CASSLVILQETQYF.

The chain uses TRBV7-2 and TRBJ2-1; 10 bases are shared with TRBD1. In germline, CDR1 is SGHTA, CDR2 FQGNSA. The CDR3 is 16 residues long. After removal of 5 bases from V and 11 bases from J, the junction contained 15 bases not matched to a gene. CDR3 residues: CASSLQGQGFPSQQFF. The CDR3 nucleotides are TGTGCCAGCAGCCTACAGGGACAGGGGTTTCCCTCCCAGCAGTTCTTC.

V gene TRBV7-2 combines with J gene TRBJ1-1, with TRBD1 as a possible D gene (5 bases). Germline loops: CDR1 SGHTA, CDR2 FQGNSA. The CDR3 covers 14 residues. Trimming pared 2 bases from V and 1 base from J, leaving 8 bases between. CDR3 amino acids: CASSLTGRNTEAFF. In DNA form, the CDR3 reads TGTGCCAGCAGCTTAACAGGTCGGAACACTGAAGCTTTCTTT.

J is TRBJ2-5 and V is TRBV2, with 15 bases that match TRBD2. Germline V gives CDR1 SNHLY, CDR2 FYNNEI. V lost 7 bases to trimming and J lost 5 bases; unmatched junction nucleotides: 5. This CDR3 contains 15 residues. CDR3 nucleotides: TGTGCCAGCACCCTGGGACTAGCGGGAGGCGAGACCCAGTACTTC. Protein sequence: CASTLGLAGGETQYF.

The chain couples TRBV5-1 to TRBJ2-2, with D unclear. From germline, CDR1 is SGHRS and CDR2 YFSETQ. This CDR3 region has 16 residues. V was shortened by 0 bases and J by 4 bases, with 13 bases between the two germline ends. The CDR3 DNA reads as TGCGCCAGCAGCTTGGTAATGGCCCTAGGCACCGGGGAGCTGTTTTTT. Its protein product is CASSLVMALGTGELFF.

The CDR3 DNA sequence: TGTGCCAGTAGTCCCCTCGGTGGACCTCAAGAGACCCAGTACTTC. Protein product: CASSPLGGPQETQYF. The chain is built from TRBV19 and TRBJ2-5; D is uncertain. CDR1 is LNHDA and CDR2 is SQIVND in the germline V gene (reference sequence). The CDR3 consists of 15 residues. V was trimmed by 5 bases and J by 2 bases, leaving 15 bases between them.

V usage is TRBV18 and J usage is TRBJ2-7; D perhaps matches TRBD2 (5 bases). Germline V CDR1 and CDR2: KGHSH, LQKENI. The CDR3 is 14 amino acids. V was pared by 3 bases and J by 0 bases, with 9 bases between. CDR3 nucleotide sequence: TGTGCCAGCTCACCGGGAGAAGCCTCCTACGAGCAGTACTTC. It codes for CASSPGEASYEQYF.

On this clone itself: Additional DNA sequences in this sample encode the identical CDR3. V is TRBV7-2 and J is TRBJ1-5; D not resolved. Trimming pared 5 bases from V and 0 bases from J, leaving 5 bases between. This CDR3 region has 13 residues. Germline CDR1 is SGHTA and CDR2 is FQGNSA. This CDR3 is CASSPNSNQPQHF. CDR3 sequence (DNA): TGTGCCAGCAGCCCCAATAGCAATCAGCCCCAGCATTTT.

The chain recombines TRBV25-1 with TRBJ2-1; D assignment may be TRBD1 or TRBD2 (5 bases each). V was shortened by 5 bases and J by 7 bases, with 12 bases between the two germline ends. The CDR3 runs to 13 residues. Germline CDR1 and CDR2: MGHDK and SYGVNS. The CDR3: CASSPGPPNEQFF. CDR3 nucleotide sequence: TGTGCCAGCAGTCCGGGACCGCCGAATGAGCAGTTCTTC.

This chain links TRBV9 with TRBJ2-7, with TRBD1 matching over 9 bases. With 4 bases clipped from V and 6 bases from J, the junction kept 11 bases outside the gene matches. The V gene's germline CDR1 is SGDLS and CDR2 YYNGEE. The CDR3 is made up of 15 amino acids. This CDR3 is CASSPVDRGNSEQYF. CDR3 nucleotide sequence: TGTGCCAGCAGCCCAGTAGACAGGGGGAACAGCGAGCAGTACTTC.

This clone was counted a few times. The rearrangement links TRBV29-1 to TRBJ2-7; unclear D gene. Per germline, CDR1 SQVTM and CDR2 ANQGSEA. Trimming removed 1 base at V and 1 base at J, with 11 bases between. CDR3 length: 14 residues. For the CDR3, the DNA is TGCAGCGTTGAAGTTCGGCACGAGTCCTACGAGCAGTACTTC. It yields the protein CSVEVRHESYEQYF.

V usage is TRBV7-9 and J usage is TRBJ2-3, with TRBD1 matching over 9 bases. Germline lookup yields CDR1 SEHNR and CDR2 FQNEAQ (reference sequence). The CDR3 totals 14 residues. Trimming cost V 4 bases and J 6 bases; bases outside gene matches: 5. The CDR3 DNA reads as TGTGCCAGCAGCTGGACAGGGGTAATCGATACGCAGTATTTT. It yields the protein CASSWTGVIDTQYF. The full variable domain, with the rest looked up from reference TRBV7-9 and TRBJ2-3, is DTGVSQNPRHKITKRGQNVTFRCDPISEHNRLYWYRQTLGQGPEFLTYFQNEAQLEKSRLLSDRFSAERPKGSFSTLEIQRTEQGDSAMYLCASSWTGVIDTQYFGPGTRLTVL.